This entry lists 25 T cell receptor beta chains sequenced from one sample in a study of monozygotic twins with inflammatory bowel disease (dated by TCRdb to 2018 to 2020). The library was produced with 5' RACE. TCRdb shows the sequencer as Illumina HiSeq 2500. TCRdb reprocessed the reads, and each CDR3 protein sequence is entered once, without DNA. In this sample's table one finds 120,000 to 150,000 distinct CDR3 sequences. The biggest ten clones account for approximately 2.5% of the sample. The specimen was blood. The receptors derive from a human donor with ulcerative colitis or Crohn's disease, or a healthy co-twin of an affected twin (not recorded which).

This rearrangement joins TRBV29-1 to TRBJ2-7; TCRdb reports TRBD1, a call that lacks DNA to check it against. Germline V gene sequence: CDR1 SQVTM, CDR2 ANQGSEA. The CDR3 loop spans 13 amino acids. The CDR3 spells CSGRNLQGDEQYF.

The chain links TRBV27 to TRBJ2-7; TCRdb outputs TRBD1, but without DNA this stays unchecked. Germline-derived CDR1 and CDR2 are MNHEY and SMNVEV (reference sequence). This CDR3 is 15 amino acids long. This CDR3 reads CASSYIQGSSYEQYF.

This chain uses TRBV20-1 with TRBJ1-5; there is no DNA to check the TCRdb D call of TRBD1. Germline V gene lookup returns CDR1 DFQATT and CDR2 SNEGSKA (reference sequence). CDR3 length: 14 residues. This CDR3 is CSAILLQGFQPQHF.

The CDR3: CASKPGGSPLHF. V usage is TRBV6-1 and J usage is TRBJ1-6; no DNA is available, so the TRBD1 call from TCRdb remains unchecked. The length of the CDR3 is 12 residues. Germline loops: CDR1 MNHNS, CDR2 SASEGT.

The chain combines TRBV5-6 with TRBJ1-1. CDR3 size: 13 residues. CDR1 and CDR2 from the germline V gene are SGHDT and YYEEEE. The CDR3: CASSHDRSTEAFF.

This CDR3 reads CASSIQVDYGYTF. V usage is TRBV19 and J usage is TRBJ1-2. This CDR3 has 13 residues. Germline loops: CDR1 LNHDA, CDR2 SQIVND (reference sequence).

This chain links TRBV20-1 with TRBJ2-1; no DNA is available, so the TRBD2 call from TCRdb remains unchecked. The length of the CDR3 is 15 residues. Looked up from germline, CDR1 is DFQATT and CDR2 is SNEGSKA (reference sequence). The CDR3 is CSAPPGLASYNEQFF.

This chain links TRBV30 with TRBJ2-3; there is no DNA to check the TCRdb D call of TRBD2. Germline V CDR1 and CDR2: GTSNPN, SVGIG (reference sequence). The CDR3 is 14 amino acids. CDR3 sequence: CAWSSGALVDTQYF.

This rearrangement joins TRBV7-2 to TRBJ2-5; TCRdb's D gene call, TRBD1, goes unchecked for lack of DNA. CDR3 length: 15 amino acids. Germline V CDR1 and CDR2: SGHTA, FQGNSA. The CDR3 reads CASSPTGMYQETQYF.

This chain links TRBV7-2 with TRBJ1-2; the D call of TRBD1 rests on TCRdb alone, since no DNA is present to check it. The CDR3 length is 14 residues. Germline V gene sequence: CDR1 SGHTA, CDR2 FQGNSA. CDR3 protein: CASSPRQTANGYTF. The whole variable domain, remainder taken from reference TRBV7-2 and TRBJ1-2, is GAGVSQSPSNKVTEKGKDVELRCDPISGHTALYWYRQSLGQGLEFLIYFQGNSAPDKSGLPSDRFSAERTGGSVSTLTIQRTQQEDSAVYLCASSPRQTANGYTFGSGTRLTVV.

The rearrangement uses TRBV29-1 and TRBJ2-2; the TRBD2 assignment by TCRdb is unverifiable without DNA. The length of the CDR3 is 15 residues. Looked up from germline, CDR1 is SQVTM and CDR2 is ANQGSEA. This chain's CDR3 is CSVAKGTPNTGELFF.

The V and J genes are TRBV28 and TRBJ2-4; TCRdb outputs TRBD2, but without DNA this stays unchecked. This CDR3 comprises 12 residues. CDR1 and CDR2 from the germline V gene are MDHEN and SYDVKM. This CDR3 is CASRGDGRKILF.

This CDR3 reads CASSQPPGQGGSTEAFF. The rearrangement uses TRBV6-2 or TRBV6-3 and TRBJ1-1; the TCRdb D gene call, TRBD1, has no DNA to confirm it. Germline CDR1 reads MNHEY; CDR2 reads SVGEGT. The CDR3 covers 17 residues.

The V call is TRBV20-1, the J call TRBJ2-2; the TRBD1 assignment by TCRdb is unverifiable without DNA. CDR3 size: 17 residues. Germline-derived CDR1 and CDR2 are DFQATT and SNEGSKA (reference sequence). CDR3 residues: CSVRDRTGGKNTGELFF.

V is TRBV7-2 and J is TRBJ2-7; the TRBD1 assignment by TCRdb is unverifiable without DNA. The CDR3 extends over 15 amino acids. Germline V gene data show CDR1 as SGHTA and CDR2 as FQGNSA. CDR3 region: CASSPPDSTPYEQYF.

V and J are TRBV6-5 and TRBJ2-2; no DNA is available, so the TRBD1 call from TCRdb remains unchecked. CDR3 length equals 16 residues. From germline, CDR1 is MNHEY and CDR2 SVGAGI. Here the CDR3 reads CASSYSGTGMMGELFF.

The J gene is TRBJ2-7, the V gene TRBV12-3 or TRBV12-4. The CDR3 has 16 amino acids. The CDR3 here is CASSLAPPGNSYEQYF.

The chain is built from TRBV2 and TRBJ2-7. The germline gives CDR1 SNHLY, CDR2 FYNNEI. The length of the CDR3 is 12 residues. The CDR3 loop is CASSRSSGEQYF.

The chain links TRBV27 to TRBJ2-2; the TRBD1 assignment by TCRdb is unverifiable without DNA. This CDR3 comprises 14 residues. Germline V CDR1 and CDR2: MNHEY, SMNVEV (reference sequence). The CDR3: CASMGGRSTGELFF.

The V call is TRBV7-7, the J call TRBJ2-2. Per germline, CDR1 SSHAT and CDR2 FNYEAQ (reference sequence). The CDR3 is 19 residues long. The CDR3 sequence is CASSLVSSGIGMNTGELFF.

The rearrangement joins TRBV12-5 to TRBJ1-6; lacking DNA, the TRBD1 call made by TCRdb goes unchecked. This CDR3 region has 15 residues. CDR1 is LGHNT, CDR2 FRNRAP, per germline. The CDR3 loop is CASGIQTVRDSPLHF.

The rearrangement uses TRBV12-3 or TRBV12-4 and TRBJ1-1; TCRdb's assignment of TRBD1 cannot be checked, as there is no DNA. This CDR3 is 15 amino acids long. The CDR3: CASSSWDRMNTEAFF.

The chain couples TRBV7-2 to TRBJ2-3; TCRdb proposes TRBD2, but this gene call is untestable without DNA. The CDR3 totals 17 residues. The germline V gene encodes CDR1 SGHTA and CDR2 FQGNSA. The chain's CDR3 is CASSLTGGGAGTDTQYF.

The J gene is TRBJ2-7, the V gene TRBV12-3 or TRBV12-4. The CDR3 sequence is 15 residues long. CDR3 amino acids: CASSFAGGTSYEQYF.

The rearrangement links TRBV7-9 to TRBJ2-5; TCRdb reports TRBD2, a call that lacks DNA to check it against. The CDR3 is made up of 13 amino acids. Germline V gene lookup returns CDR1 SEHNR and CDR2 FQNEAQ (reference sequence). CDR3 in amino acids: CASRPGLEETQYF.